Below, one TCR beta chain is given with its context. The antigen remains unidentified. The data originate from a study of OX40 agonist ivuxolimab in advanced cancers. At the level of the study: Hepatocellular carcinoma, melanoma, renal cell or head and neck cancer affected the dose-escalation patients. Prior checkpoint blockade (anti-PD-1, anti-PD-L1 or anti-CTLA-4) was permitted; approximately 44% had it. Study conclusions and caveats: At 0.1 to 3.0 mg/kg and by week 6, clonal expansion occurred in CD4+ and CD8+ blood T cells.

Measured with immunoSEQ multiplex PCR; TCRdb has only the in-frame clones, and not every one. Of around 91,000 clones in the sample, 89% were seen once. Per the germline V gene, CDR1 is LNHDA and CDR2 is SQIVND (reference sequence). The ends were cut back, 4 bases at V and 1 base at J, with 16 bases in the middle. The CDR3 extends over 16 amino acids. Material: CD4+ or CD8+ T cells sorted from blood, obtained in a trial of the OX40 agonist ivuxolimab. This clonotype originated in an adult with an advanced solid tumor such as melanoma, head and neck, liver or kidney cancer. The rearrangement uses TRBV19 and TRBJ1-1; D is unresolved. The CDR3 nucleotides are TGTGCCAGTAGTACGGTGGGGTTTTGGCAGAACACTGAAGCTTTCTTT. Its protein product is CASSTVGFWQNTEAFF.